This T cell receptor (beta chain) was retrieved from a study of post-analysis software for immune sequencing data. Study summary: Included courses were relapsing-remitting and secondary progressive multiple sclerosis; progressive-relapsing multiple sclerosis was also included.

Findings and caveats of the study: Patients carried roughly five TRBV segments more frequently than controls did, and TRBV5-6, TRBV5-1 and TRBV20-1 were among them. There was significantly lower normalized Chao1 diversity in multiple sclerosis patients than in controls.

The TCR beta cDNA libraries carried unique molecular identifiers. Yield was 450,000 to 650,000 cDNA molecules from about 0.94 to 9.7 million T cells. TCRdb passed the PCR reads through MiXCR, listing each CDR3 protein once. The sample shows hundreds of thousands of distinct CDR3 sequences, approximately 60% of them seen only once. There are 13 residues in the CDR3. The V gene lost 5 bases and the J gene lost 6 bases, with 11 bases spanning the gap. CDR1 and CDR2 from the germline V gene are MNHEY and SVGAGI. Only a few counts were recorded for this clonotype. The target antigen is unknown. The sample comprised blood. The chain couples TRBV6-5 to TRBJ1-5; D gene unclear. This clonotype was obtained from a girl aged 2-10 years with multiple sclerosis. CDR3 in amino acids: CASSQRESQPQHF. The CDR3 nucleotides read TGTGCCAGCAGTCAGAGGGAAAGTCAGCCCCAGCATTTT.